Included here is one T cell receptor (beta chain) sequence, with context. Its specificity is unknown. The sample is drawn from a study of cytomegalovirus exposure and HLA in healthy donors. Germline V gene data show CDR1 as MNHEY and CDR2 as SMNVEV (reference sequence). This CDR3 has 13 residues. V lost 3 bases to trimming and J lost 6 bases, with 9 bases between them. Some clones are missing from TCRdb's copy, which holds only in-frame ones; the method was immunoSEQ multiplex PCR. Found here are roughly 240,000 clones, 80% to 90% of them singletons; the top ten hold about 2.8%. Findings and limits, study-wide: According to a subsequent analysis, TCR clusters from the first cohort were inclined to appear together in the 110 or so validation repertoires.

This sequence joins TRBV27 and TRBJ2-1; D gene unclear. What was sequenced was PBMCs. The clonotype was recovered from a man younger than 35 in good health and CMV-seronegative. The CDR3 loop reads CASSFSPLNEQFF. CDR3 in DNA: TGTGCCAGCAGTTTCTCTCCCCTCAATGAGCAGTTCTTC.